A single sample is the source of the 20 T cell receptor beta chains below, sequenced in a study of shared clonotypes between healthy human individuals. The method was immunoSEQ multiplex PCR; TCRdb's version includes in-frame clones alone and lacks a portion of them. The sample has some 630,000 clones; about two thirds are singletons. Input material: memory CD4+ T cells sorted from blood. The subset was: CD45RA-negative fraction. These receptor sequences come from a woman under 40 in good health.

V usage is TRBV4-2 and J usage is TRBJ2-7, with D perhaps TRBD2 (6 bases). The germline CDR1 and CDR2 sequences are LGHNA and YNFKEQ. V lost 1 base and J 3 bases, leaving 10 bases between the germline ends. The CDR3 consists of 14 residues. CDR3 DNA: TGTGCCAGCAGCCAAGCCGGGACTCACTACGAGCAGTACTTC. Translating it yields CASSQAGTHYEQYF.

This clone was detected only once. This sample also contains other DNA sequences that code for the same CDR3. The J gene is TRBJ2-3, the V gene TRBV5-1, with a tentative D call TRBD2 (6 bases). From germline, CDR1 is SGHRS and CDR2 YFSETQ. With 0 bases removed from V and 1 base from J, the gap between germline ends came to 9 bases. The CDR3 consists of 15 residues. CDR3 nucleotides: TGCGCCAGCAGCTTGGAACTAGCCGGCACAGATACGCAGTATTTT. Protein product: CASSLELAGTDTQYF.

The genes are TRBV11-2 and TRBJ2-2; possibly TRBD2 for D (5 bases). CDR1 is SGHAT, CDR2 FQNNGV, per germline. V gave up 1 base and J gave up 3 bases, with 12 bases separating them. CDR3 length: 16 amino acids. The CDR3 DNA follows: TGTGCCAGCAGCTTAGGACTACCCCGCTACACCGGGGAGCTGTTTTTT. Translating it yields CASSLGLPRYTGELFF.

A word on this clone: Distinct nucleotide sequences in the sample also encode this CDR3. This rearrangement joins TRBV5-4 to TRBJ2-1; TRBD1 agrees at 7 bases. Germline values: CDR1 SGHNT, CDR2 YYREEE (reference sequence). The length of the CDR3 is 13 residues. Trimming removed 0 bases from V and 7 bases from J; junction bases left unmatched: 1. The CDR3 DNA sequence: TGTGCCAGCAGCTTGGACAGGGGAAATGAGCAGTTCTTC. This translates into CASSLDRGNEQFF.

This clone was counted only a few times. V and J are TRBV10-3 and TRBJ1-2, with TRBD1 matching over 9 bases. The CDR3 has 16 amino acids. Germline CDR1 reads ENHRY; CDR2 reads SYGVKD. The V gene end was trimmed by 4 bases and the J gene end by 1 base; junction bases not matched to a gene: 7. The CDR3 nucleotides read TGTGCCATCAGTGCGGGGACAGGGACTCATAACTATGGCTACACCTTC. Translating gives CAISAGTGTHNYGYTF.

This chain uses TRBV5-1 with TRBJ1-2; TRBD1 might be the D (6 bases). Deletions cut 3 bases from V and 9 bases from J, with 15 bases between. The CDR3 contains 13 residues. Germline CDR1 is SGHRS and CDR2 is YFSETQ. CDR3 coding DNA: TGCGCCAGCAGCTATGGGGGCCGTGATAGCTACACCTTC. Its translation is CASSYGGRDSYTF.

V and J are TRBV30 and TRBJ2-5; perhaps TRBD1 as D (5 bases). The last part of the DNA fits TRBJ2-7 better; the J call may be wrong. This CDR3 comprises 13 residues. CDR1 and CDR2 (germline): GTSNPN, SVGIG (reference sequence). In DNA form, the CDR3 reads TGTGCCGGCAGGGTTTCGCGTCGGGACGAGCAGTACTTC. As protein: CAGRVSRRDEQYF.

The gene calls are TRBV19 and TRBJ2-3; TRBD1 agrees at 12 bases. This CDR3 comprises 13 residues. CDR1 is LNHDA, CDR2 SQIVND, per germline (reference sequence). The trim removed 9 bases at V and 4 bases at J, leaving 2 bases unmatched. The CDR3 region is CASGTGGADTQYF. The CDR3 coding sequence is TGTGCCAGCGGGACAGGGGGCGCAGATACGCAGTATTTT. Together with reference TRBV19 and TRBJ2-3, the CDR3 gives the full variable domain: DGGITQSPKYLFRKEGQNVTLSCEQNLNHDAMYWYRQDPGQGLRLIYYSQIVNDFQKGDIAEGYSVSREKKESFPLTVTSAQKNPTAFYLCASGTGGADTQYFGPGTRLTVL.

A note on this clone: Distinct nucleotide sequences in the sample also encode this CDR3. This chain connects TRBV29-1 to TRBJ1-1; D is unresolved. Germline V gene lookup returns CDR1 SQVTM and CDR2 ANQGSEA. The CDR3 covers 13 residues. Trimming removed 4 bases at V and 0 bases at J, with 9 bases between. CDR3 amino acids: CSVGADMNTEAFF. The CDR3 nucleotides are TGCAGCGTTGGTGCTGATATGAACACTGAAGCTTTCTTT. Full variable domain (outside the CDR3, taken from reference TRBV29-1 and TRBJ1-1): SAVISQKPSRDICQRGTSLTIQCQVDSQVTMMFWYRQQPGQSLTLIATANQGSEATYESGFVIDKFPISRPNLTFSTLTVSNMSPEDSSIYLCSVGADMNTEAFFGQGTRLTVV.

V is TRBV5-1 and J is TRBJ2-5, with 7 bases fitting TRBD2. Losses at the gene ends were 4 bases for V and 5 bases for J; bases not matched to a gene: 8. Germline CDR1 and CDR2: SGHRS and YFSETQ. This CDR3 region has 14 residues. The CDR3, as DNA: TGCGCCAGCAGCCCGGACGGGGGGAAGGAGACCCAGTACTTC. Its translation is CASSPDGGKETQYF.

V and J are TRBV28 and TRBJ2-7; the match to TRBD2 covers 11 bases. With V trimmed by 7 bases and J by 3 bases, 8 bases remained unmatched. This CDR3 has 15 residues. The germline V gene encodes CDR1 MDHEN and CDR2 SYDVKM. CDR3 residues: CASTKPGLADYEQYF. DNA for the CDR3: TGTGCCAGCACCAAGCCGGGACTAGCGGACTACGAGCAGTACTTC.

The chain combines TRBV11-2 with TRBJ2-7; 7 bases match TRBD2. The CDR3 runs to 14 residues. V trimming: 6 bases; J trimming: 0 bases; junction bases outside the gene matches: 5. Germline V gene data show CDR1 as SGHAT and CDR2 as FQNNGV. The CDR3, as DNA: TGTGCCAGCAGACTACGACTAGCCTCCTACGAGCAGTACTTC. This sequence encodes CASRLRLASYEQYF.

The chain has TRBV19 and TRBJ2-2, with TRBD2 as a possible D gene (5 bases). Trimming removed 1 base from V and 3 bases from J, with 9 bases in between. The CDR3 is made up of 15 amino acids. Germline V lookup: CDR1 LNHDA, CDR2 SQIVND (reference sequence). CDR3 DNA sequence: TGTGCCAGTAGTATAGGCTTACTAGACACCGGGGAGCTGTTTTTT. Translation: CASSIGLLDTGELFF.

The chain links TRBV28 to TRBJ2-6, with TRBD1 matching over 9 bases. The junction had 9 bases not matched to a gene; V was cut back by 5 bases and J by 1 base. The CDR3 consists of 18 residues. CDR1 is MDHEN, CDR2 SYDVKM, per germline. The CDR3 DNA reads as TGTGCCAGCAGTCAAACAGGGGGCGCTTTTTCTGGGGCCAACGTCCTGACTTTC. This gives the protein CASSQTGGAFSGANVLTF.

Only a few counts were recorded for this clone. The chain couples TRBV18 to TRBJ2-1; TRBD2 matches at 10 bases. V gave up 2 bases and J gave up 9 bases; unmatched junction bases: 10. This CDR3 spans 16 amino acids. Germline values: CDR1 KGHSH, CDR2 LQKENI. The CDR3 protein is CASSPVSSGRTGEQFF. In DNA form, the CDR3 reads TGTGCCAGCTCACCAGTCTCTAGCGGGAGAACTGGTGAGCAGTTCTTC.

The V gene is TRBV7-2, the J gene TRBJ1-3; D remains ambiguous. The CDR3 is 13 amino acids. V was clipped by 5 bases and J by 9 bases, with 14 bases between them. The V gene's germline CDR1 is SGHTA and CDR2 FQGNSA. As DNA, the CDR3 is TGTGCCAGCAGCCTGGGTCCGGCAGGCACCATATATTTT. It yields the protein CASSLGPAGTIYF.

This clone was detected only once. The CDR3 here is CASSIRRDRNTGELFF. CDR3 in DNA: TGTGCCAGCAGCATCCGTCGGGACAGAAACACCGGGGAGCTGTTTTTT. This sequence joins TRBV7-9 and TRBJ2-2, with 7 bases lining up with TRBD1. This CDR3 is built from 16 residues. V lost 5 bases to trimming and J lost 2 bases; unmatched junction nucleotides: 8. Germline assignment: CDR1 SEHNR and CDR2 FQNEAQ (reference sequence).

The V gene is TRBV2, the J gene TRBJ1-4, with 7 bases aligning to TRBD1. V was pared by 3 bases and J by 4 bases, with 5 bases of the junction left unmatched. Per germline, CDR1 SNHLY and CDR2 FYNNEI. The CDR3 consists of 15 residues. CDR3 amino acids: CASSEGQRDNEKLFF. DNA of the CDR3: TGTGCCAGCAGTGAGGGACAGCGAGATAATGAAAAACTGTTTTTT.

This clone was observed a handful of times. The V gene is TRBV28, the J gene TRBJ1-5; no firm D call. V lost 6 bases, J lost 5 bases, and 11 bases lay in between. There are 13 residues in the CDR3. Germline loops: CDR1 MDHEN, CDR2 SYDVKM. CDR3 sequence: CASSPGVYQPQHF. The CDR3 DNA reads TGTGCCAGCAGCCCCGGGGTTTATCAGCCCCAGCATTTT.

The chain joins TRBV30 to TRBJ1-3; no definite D call. Germline-derived CDR1 and CDR2 are GTSNPN and SVGIG (reference sequence). The CDR3 sequence is 14 residues long. The V end lost 2 bases, the J end lost 0 bases, and 8 bases lay between the germline ends. The CDR3 coding sequence is TGTGCCTGGAGTCCGGGAAACTCTGGAAACACCATATATTTT. Protein product: CAWSPGNSGNTIYF.